This TCR beta chain was sequenced for a study of regulatory T cells in long-lasting Graves disease. Findings and limits, study-wide: Study of thyroid tissue was not done, with only peripheral blood studied. Having only a small sample size may have limited accuracy.

On this clonotype: The antigen remains undetermined.

Time point specified: newly diagnosed GD, antithyroid drugs for less than 3 months. Construction of the TCR library relied on RNA isolated from PBMCs. The diagnosis of Graves' disease used American Thyroid Association guidelines. The TCR beta library used iRepertoire HTBI primers with Arm-PCR amplification of CDR3. MiXCR, applied by TCRdb to the multiplex PCR reads, yields one record per CDR3 protein. This table holds around 360,000 distinct CDR3 sequences, roughly 16% found once. CDR3 length equals 15 residues. Per germline, CDR1 SGHTA and CDR2 FQGNSA. The junction had 11 bases not matched to a gene; V was cut back by 7 bases and J by 7 bases. These data are also associated with another study on T cells in Graves' hyperthyroidism and ophthalmopathy.

The gene calls are TRBV7-2 and TRBJ1-1, with 11 positions matching TRBD1. This receptor was taken from a young woman with Graves disease. The starting material was peripheral blood mononuclear cells (PBMCs), obtained at new diagnosis, from a patient treated with antithyroid drugs. The CDR3 is CASTPTDRGQGEAFF. The CDR3, as DNA: TGTGCCAGCACCCCGACGGACAGGGGGCAGGGTGAAGCTTTCTTT.